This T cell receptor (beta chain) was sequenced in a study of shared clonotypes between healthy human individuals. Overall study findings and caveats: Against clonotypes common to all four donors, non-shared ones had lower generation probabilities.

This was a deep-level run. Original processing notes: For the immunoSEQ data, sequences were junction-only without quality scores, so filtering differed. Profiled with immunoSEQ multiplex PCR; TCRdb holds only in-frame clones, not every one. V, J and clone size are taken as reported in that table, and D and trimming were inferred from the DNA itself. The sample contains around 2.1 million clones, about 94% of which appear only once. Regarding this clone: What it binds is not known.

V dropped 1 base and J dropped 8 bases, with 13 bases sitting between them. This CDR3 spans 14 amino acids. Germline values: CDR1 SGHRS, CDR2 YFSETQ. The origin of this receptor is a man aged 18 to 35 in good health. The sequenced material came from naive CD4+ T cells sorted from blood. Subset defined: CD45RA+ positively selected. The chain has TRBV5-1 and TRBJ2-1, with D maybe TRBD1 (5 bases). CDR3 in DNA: TGCGCCAGCAGCTTGAACGGACATGGCTATGAGCAGTTCTTC. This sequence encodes CASSLNGHGYEQFF.